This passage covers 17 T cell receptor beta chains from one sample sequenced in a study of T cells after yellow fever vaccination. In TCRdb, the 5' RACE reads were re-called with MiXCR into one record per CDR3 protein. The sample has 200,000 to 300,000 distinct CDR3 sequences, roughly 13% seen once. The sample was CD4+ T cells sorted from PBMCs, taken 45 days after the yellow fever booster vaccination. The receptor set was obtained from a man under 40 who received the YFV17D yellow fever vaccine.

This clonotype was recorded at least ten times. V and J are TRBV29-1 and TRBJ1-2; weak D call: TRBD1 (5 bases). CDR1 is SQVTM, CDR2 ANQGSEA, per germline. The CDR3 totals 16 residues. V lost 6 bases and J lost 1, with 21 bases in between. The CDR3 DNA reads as TGCAGCGTCCGGGGGAATTCAGATACTCGTAACTATGGCTACACCTTC. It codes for CSVRGNSDTRNYGYTF.

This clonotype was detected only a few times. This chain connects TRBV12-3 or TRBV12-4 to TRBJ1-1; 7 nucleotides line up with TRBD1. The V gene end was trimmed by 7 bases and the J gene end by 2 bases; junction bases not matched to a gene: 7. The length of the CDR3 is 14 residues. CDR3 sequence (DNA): TGTGCCAGCAAACGGGACAGTCCAAACACTGAAGCTTTCTTT. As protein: CASKRDSPNTEAFF.

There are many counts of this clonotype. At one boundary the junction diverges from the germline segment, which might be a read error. The CDR3 sequence: CASSLALETQYF. CDR3 sequence (DNA): TGTGCCAGCAGCTTGGCATTGGAGACCCAGTACTTC. The chain is built from TRBV5-1 and TRBJ2-5; no clear D gene. The CDR3 length is 12 residues. Germline CDR1 SGHRS, CDR2 YFSETQ.

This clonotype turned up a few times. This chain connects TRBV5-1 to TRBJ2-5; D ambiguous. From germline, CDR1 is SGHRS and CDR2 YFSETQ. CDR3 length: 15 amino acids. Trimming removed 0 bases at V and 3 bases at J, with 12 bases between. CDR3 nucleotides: TGCGCCAGCAGCTTGGCCTCTAGTGGAGAAGAGACCCAGTACTTC. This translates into CASSLASSGEETQYF.

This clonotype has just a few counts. The CDR3 sequence: CAISRESYEQYF. CDR3 in DNA: TGTGCCATCTCAAGGGAATCCTACGAGCAGTACTTC. This chain uses TRBV10-3 with TRBJ2-7; D is uncertain. CDR3 size: 12 residues. The germline gives CDR1 ENHRY, CDR2 SYGVKD. The V end lost 8 bases, the J end lost 1 base, and 9 bases lay between the germline ends.

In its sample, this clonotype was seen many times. In DNA form, the CDR3 reads TGCGCCAGCTCCGCCGGGGCCCGAAAAGGGACATCAGACATTCAGTACTTC. Its protein product is CASSAGARKGTSDIQYF. The chain recombines TRBV5-1 with TRBJ2-4, with D tentatively TRBD1 (6 bases). This CDR3 is built from 17 residues. The ends were cut back, 7 bases at V and 8 bases at J, with 28 bases in the middle. Germline CDR1 reads SGHRS; CDR2 reads YFSETQ.

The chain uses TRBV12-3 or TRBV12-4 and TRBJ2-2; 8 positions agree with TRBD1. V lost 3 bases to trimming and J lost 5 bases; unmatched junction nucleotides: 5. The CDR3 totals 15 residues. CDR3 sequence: CASSFSQGATGELFF. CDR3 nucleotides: TGTGCCAGCAGTTTTTCGCAGGGGGCAACCGGGGAGCTGTTTTTT.

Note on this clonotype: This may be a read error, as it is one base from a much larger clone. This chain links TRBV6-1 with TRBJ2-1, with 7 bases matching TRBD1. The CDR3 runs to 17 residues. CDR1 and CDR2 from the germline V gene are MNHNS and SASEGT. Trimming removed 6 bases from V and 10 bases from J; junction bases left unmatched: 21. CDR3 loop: CASRSHPGQRYHLEQFF. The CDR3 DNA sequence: TGTGCCAGCAGATCCCATCCGGGACAGCGATACCATCTGGAGCAGTTCTTC.

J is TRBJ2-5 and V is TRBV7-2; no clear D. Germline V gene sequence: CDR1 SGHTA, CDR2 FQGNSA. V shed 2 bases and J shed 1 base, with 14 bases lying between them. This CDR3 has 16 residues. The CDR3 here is CASSLTRARIQETQYF. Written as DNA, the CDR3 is TGTGCCAGCAGCTTAACCAGAGCCCGGATCCAAGAGACCCAGTACTTC.

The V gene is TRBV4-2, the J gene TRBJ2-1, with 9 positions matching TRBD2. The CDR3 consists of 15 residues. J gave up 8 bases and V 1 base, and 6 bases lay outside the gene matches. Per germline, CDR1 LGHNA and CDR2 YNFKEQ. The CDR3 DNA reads TGTGCCAGCAGCCAAGGAGCGGGAGGTTCGCATGAGCAGTTCTTC. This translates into CASSQGAGGSHEQFF.

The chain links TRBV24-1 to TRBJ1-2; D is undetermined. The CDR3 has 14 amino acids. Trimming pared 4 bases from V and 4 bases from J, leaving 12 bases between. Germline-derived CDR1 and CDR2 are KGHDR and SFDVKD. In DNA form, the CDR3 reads TGTGCCACCAGTGACCGGACGGGGAGCTATGGCTACACCTTC. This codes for CATSDRTGSYGYTF.

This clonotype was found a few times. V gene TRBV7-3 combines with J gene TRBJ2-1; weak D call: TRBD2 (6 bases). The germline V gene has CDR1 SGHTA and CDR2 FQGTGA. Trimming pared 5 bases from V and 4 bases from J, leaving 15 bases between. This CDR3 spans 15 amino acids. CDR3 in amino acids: CASSHPGVRYNEQFF. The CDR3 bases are TGTGCCAGCAGCCACCCGGGAGTACGATACAATGAGCAGTTCTTC.

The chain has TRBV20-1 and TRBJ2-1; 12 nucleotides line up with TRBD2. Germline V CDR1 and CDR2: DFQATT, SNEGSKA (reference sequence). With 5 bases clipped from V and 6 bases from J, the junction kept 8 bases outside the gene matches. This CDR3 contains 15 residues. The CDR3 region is CSAPRPTSGSNEQFF. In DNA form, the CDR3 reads TGCAGTGCTCCCCGACCGACTAGCGGGAGCAATGAGCAGTTCTTC.

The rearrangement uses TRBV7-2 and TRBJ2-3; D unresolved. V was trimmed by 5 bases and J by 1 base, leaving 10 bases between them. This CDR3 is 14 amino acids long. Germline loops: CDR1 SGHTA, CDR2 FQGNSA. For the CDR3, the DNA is TGTGCCAGCAGCGCCGACATGGGCACAGATACGCAGTATTTT. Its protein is CASSADMGTDTQYF.

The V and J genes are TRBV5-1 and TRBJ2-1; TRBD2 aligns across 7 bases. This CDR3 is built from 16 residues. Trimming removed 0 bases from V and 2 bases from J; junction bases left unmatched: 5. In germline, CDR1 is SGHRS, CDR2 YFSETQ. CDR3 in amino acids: CASSLEAGVPYNEQFF. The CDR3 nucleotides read TGCGCCAGCAGCTTGGAGGCGGGAGTACCCTACAATGAGCAGTTCTTC.

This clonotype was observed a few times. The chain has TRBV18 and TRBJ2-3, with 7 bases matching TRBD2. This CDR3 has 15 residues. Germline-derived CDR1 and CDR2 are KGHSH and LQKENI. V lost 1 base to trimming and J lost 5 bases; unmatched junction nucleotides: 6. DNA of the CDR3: TGTGCCAGCTCACCACGGGGGGAGGGCCGAGATACGCAGTATTTT. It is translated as CASSPRGEGRDTQYF.

The CDR3: CACSQVGATYNEQFF. The CDR3 coding sequence is TGTGCCTGCTCCCAAGTCGGGGCGACCTACAATGAGCAGTTCTTC. This chain links TRBV3-1 with TRBJ2-1, with D tentatively TRBD1 or TRBD2 (5 bases each). V was trimmed by 11 bases and J by 2 bases, leaving 19 bases between them. The CDR3 runs 15 residues. CDR1 is LGHDT and CDR2 is YNNKEL in the germline V gene (reference sequence).